The rows below give T cell receptor beta chains drawn from one sample of a study of T cell responses to AZD1222 COVID-19 vaccine. Sequencing was performed with immunoSEQ multiplex PCR; in TCRdb, only in-frame clones are kept and a portion is missing. The profile shows about 120,000 clones, about 93% of them singletons. The specimen was peripheral blood, collected 28 days after the second AZD1222 dose. These TCRs come from an adult who received the AZD1222 COVID-19 vaccine. The CDR3 runs from the conserved cysteine through the conserved F or W. A D gene is named only where the DNA matches it firmly. Clone size is stated in some rows and not others, as once, few, many or a class when expanded.

j_gene,v_gene,d_gene,abundance,CDR3nt,CDR3aa
TRBJ2-5,TRBV6-2/TRBV6-3,TRBD2,-,TGTGCCAGCAGTTACCCCACTAGCGGGAGGGGTCCGGCCCAGTACTTC,CASSYPTSGRGPAQYF
TRBJ1-3,TRBV6-5,-,-,TGTGCCAGCACGCTACAGGGCGGCTCTGGAAACACCATATATTTT,CASTLQGGSGNTIYF
TRBJ2-3,TRBV11-3,-,-,TGTGCCAGCAGCTCTGGGGGCGAACACCCTTACACAGATACGCAGTATTTT,CASSSGGEHPYTDTQYF
TRBJ2-5,TRBV4-1,-,-,TGCGCCAGCAGCCAAGATCCCGGACTGCTCCAAGAGACCCAGTACTTC,CASSQDPGLLQETQYF
TRBJ2-7,TRBV7-2,-,-,TGTGCCAGCACTCAGGGTGGGGGGACAACCTCCTACGAGCAGTACTTC,CASTQGGGTTSYEQYF
TRBJ2-5,TRBV28,-,-,TGTGCCAGCAGTCATAGGGACACGCAAGAGACCCAGTACTTC,CASSHRDTQETQYF
TRBJ2-1,TRBV6-6,-,-,TGTGCCAGCAGTTACTCATTAGCTGAGCAGTTCTTC,CASSYSLAEQFF
TRBJ2-3,TRBV9,TRBD2,-,TGTGCCAGCAGCGTTGTAGCGGGGGGGGGCACAGATACGCAGTATTTT,CASSVVAGGGTDTQYF
TRBJ1-2,TRBV14,-,-,TGTGCCAGCAGCCAAGCGTCGGGCTACGGCTACACCTTC,CASSQASGYGYTF
TRBJ2-1,TRBV27,-,-,TGTGCCAGCCTCCGGGACAGCCCATTTAGCGGGCGTAGAGCATACAATGAGCAGTTCTTC,CASLRDSPFSGRRAYNEQFF
TRBJ2-2,TRBV7-2,-,-,TGTGCCAGCACCGAGAAGCGGCTACCTTTAATCAACACCGGGGAGCTGTTTTTT,CASTEKRLPLINTGELFF
TRBJ1-5,TRBV23-1,-,-,TGCGCCAGCAGTCGGGAGGGCAATCAGCCCCAGCATTTT,CASSREGNQPQHF
TRBJ2-7,TRBV4-2,TRBD2,-,TGTGCCAGCAGCCAAGGAGGGGCTAGCGGGGCCTACGAGCAGTACTTC,CASSQGGASGAYEQYF
TRBJ1-5,TRBV6-5,-,-,TGTGCCAGCAGTTACTCGAGAACTTCCCTCAATCAGCCCCAGCATTTT,CASSYSRTSLNQPQHF
TRBJ2-7,TRBV15,TRBD1,once,TGTGCCACCAGCGGATACGGGACAGCAAACTCCTACGAGCAGTACTTC,CATSGYGTANSYEQYF
TRBJ1-6,TRBV15,-,-,TGTGCCACCAGCAGAGATCTAGGGGAGGGTTCACCCCTCCACTTT,CATSRDLGEGSPLHF
TRBJ1-5,TRBV6-2/TRBV6-3,TRBD1,-,TGTGCCAGCAGCCTGGGCACCGGGACAGGGGGCAATCAGCCCCAGCATTTT,CASSLGTGTGGNQPQHF
TRBJ1-2,TRBV6-5,-,-,TGTGCCAGCAGTTACTCGGGGATGGACTATGGCTACACCTTC,CASSYSGMDYGYTF
TRBJ1-2,TRBV4-2,-,-,TGTGCCAGCAGCCAAGATCCGGGACTCAACTATGGCTACACCTTC,CASSQDPGLNYGYTF
TRBJ1-2,TRBV10-3,TRBD1,-,TGTGCCATCAGGATCGGACAGGGAGGAGGTGGCTACACCTTC,CAIRIGQGGGGYTF
TRBJ1-1,TRBV28,-,once,TGTGCCAGCAGTTTAACGGATATGAACACTGAAGCTTTCTTT,CASSLTDMNTEAFF
TRBJ1-2,TRBV7-2,-,-,TGTGCCAGCAGCCTGCTACAGGGTGTGGGTGGCTACACCTTC,CASSLLQGVGGYTF
TRBJ1-1,TRBV11-3,-,-,TGTGCCAGCAGCTTACCTCGAGGTGCTAAAATGAACACTGAAGCTTTCTTT,CASSLPRGAKMNTEAFF
TRBJ1-2,TRBV18,-,-,TGTGCCAGCTCACCGACAGCCGGTGACTATGGCTACACCTTC,CASSPTAGDYGYTF
TRBJ2-1,TRBV4-1,-,-,TGCGCCAGCAGCCAAGTGATGGCTAGCGCGTACAATGAGCAGTTCTTC,CASSQVMASAYNEQFF
TRBJ1-3,TRBV4-3,-,-,TGCGCCAGCAGCCAAGGATCCAGGGGTGGAAACACCATATATTTT,CASSQGSRGGNTIYF
TRBJ2-3,TRBV11-3,-,-,TGTGCCAGCAGCAACCGGGACTCGACATTAGATACGCAGTATTTT,CASSNRDSTLDTQYF
TRBJ2-1,TRBV5-1,-,-,TGCGCCAGCAGCGGGCGCATCCCGGGAGATATGGGTGAGCAGTTCTTC,CASSGRIPGDMGEQFF
TRBJ1-1,TRBV6-2/TRBV6-3,-,-,TGTGCCAGCAGTTATTGGCCTGAAGCTTTCTTT,CASSYWPEAFF